These 27 T cell receptor beta chains came from one sample sequenced in a study of cytomegalovirus exposure and HLA in healthy donors. Both 60 Vbeta primers and 13 Jbeta primers went into the PCR. Clones were read by immunoSEQ multiplex PCR, and TCRdb kept only the in-frame ones, dropping some. Here the sample spans about 150,000 clones, 75% to 90% being singletons. The sample consisted of PBMCs. These TCRs come from a middle-aged man in good health and CMV-seronegative.

The CDR3, as DNA: TGTGCCAGCAGCGTAGAAGGCCCAGGGGACACAGATACGCAGTATTTT. Residues: CASSVEGPGDTDTQYF. The V gene is TRBV9, the J gene TRBJ2-3; D may be TRBD1 (6 bases). This CDR3 contains 16 residues. Germline V gene sequence: CDR1 SGDLS, CDR2 YYNGEE. V was shortened by 0 bases and J by 2 bases, with 13 bases between the two germline ends.

The J gene is TRBJ2-1, the V gene TRBV5-1, with 7 bases fitting TRBD2. The CDR3 consists of 16 residues. Germline V gene data show CDR1 as SGHRS and CDR2 as YFSETQ. The J segment lost 6 bases and the V segment lost 0 bases, leaving 9 bases of the junction unmatched. The chain's CDR3 is CASSLEVSGGLNEQFF. CDR3 nucleotides: TGCGCCAGCAGCTTGGAGGTCTCGGGGGGTCTCAATGAGCAGTTCTTC.

This clone turned up a few times. V and J are TRBV10-3 and TRBJ2-2, with TRBD2 matching over 7 bases. From germline, CDR1 is ENHRY and CDR2 SYGVKD. There are 17 residues in the CDR3. With 6 bases clipped from V and 4 bases from J, the junction kept 14 bases outside the gene matches. For the CDR3, the DNA is TGTGCCATCAGCCGGGGGGTGACTAGTGTGTTCACCGGGGAGCTGTTTTTT. Its translation: CAISRGVTSVFTGELFF.

This chain uses TRBV5-5 with TRBJ1-6, with 10 positions matching TRBD1. The CDR3 has 18 residues. Trimming took 4 bases from V and 0 from J; bases not matched to a gene: 7. CDR1 is SGHKS and CDR2 is YYEKEE in the germline V gene (reference sequence). The CDR3 sequence is CASSPGQGFPSYNSPLHF. The CDR3, as DNA: TGTGCCAGCAGCCCGGGACAGGGGTTTCCCTCCTATAATTCACCCCTCCACTTT.

This sequence joins TRBV7-3 and TRBJ2-1; 10 nucleotides match TRBD2. CDR3 size: 18 residues. Germline V gives CDR1 SGHTA, CDR2 FQGTGA. The V segment lost 5 bases and the J segment 0 bases; nucleotides outside the gene matches: 10. As DNA, the CDR3 is TGTGCCAGCAGCCAGTACGGACTAGCGGCCTCCTCCTACAATGAGCAGTTCTTC. Translated, it gives CASSQYGLAASSYNEQFF.

The V call is TRBV10-3, the J call TRBJ2-7; D is possibly TRBD1 (6 bases). Germline-derived CDR1 and CDR2 are ENHRY and SYGVKD. The germline V and J ends were trimmed by 11 bases and 2 bases, with 19 bases remaining between them. This CDR3 region has 14 residues. DNA for the CDR3: TGTGCCGCCAACACCGGGACACGCACCTACGAGCAGTACTTC. This translates into CAANTGTRTYEQYF.

This clone occurred once. The chain joins TRBV7-9 to TRBJ2-7, with 8 nucleotides matching TRBD2. Trimming removed 4 bases from V and 4 bases from J; junction bases left unmatched: 6. This CDR3 is built from 14 residues. Looked up from germline, CDR1 is SEHNR and CDR2 is FQNEAQ (reference sequence). The CDR3 reads CASSSGTSGYEQYF. Written as DNA, the CDR3 is TGTGCCAGCAGCTCAGGGACTAGTGGGTACGAGCAGTACTTC. Together with reference TRBV7-9 and TRBJ2-7, the CDR3 gives the full variable domain: DTGVSQNPRHKITKRGQNVTFRCDPISEHNRLYWYRQTLGQGPEFLTYFQNEAQLEKSRLLSDRFSAERPKGSFSTLEIQRTEQGDSAMYLCASSSGTSGYEQYFGPGTRLTVT.

The CDR3, as DNA: TGCGCCAGCAGCTTGTACGGGACAAGCACAGATACGCAGTATTTT. Amino acids: CASSLYGTSTDTQYF. V usage is TRBV5-1 and J usage is TRBJ2-3, with D possibly matching TRBD1 (6 bases). V was clipped by 1 base and J by 0 bases, with 9 bases between them. The CDR3 runs 15 residues. Germline CDR1 reads SGHRS; CDR2 reads YFSETQ.

This sequence joins TRBV9 and TRBJ2-5, with 11 nucleotides matching TRBD2. The CDR3 spans 15 residues. Germline trimming cut 0 bases from V and 2 bases from J; bases unmatched to any gene: 0. Looked up from germline, CDR1 is SGDLS and CDR2 is YYNGEE. The CDR3 DNA is TGTGCCAGCAGCGTAGGGACTAGCGGGCAAGAGACCCAGTACTTC. Translation gives CASSVGTSGQETQYF.

This chain connects TRBV5-5 to TRBJ1-5, with 7 bases identical to TRBD1. The germline gives CDR1 SGHKS, CDR2 YYEKEE (reference sequence). V lost 0 bases and J lost 0; bases outside the gene matches: 9. This CDR3 spans 18 amino acids. CDR3 coding DNA: TGTGCCAGCAGCTTGGGGGGGACAGCCGGGTATAGCAATCAGCCCCAGCATTTT. This encodes CASSLGGTAGYSNQPQHF.

The rearrangement links TRBV7-2 to TRBJ2-7; 13 bases match TRBD2. This CDR3 region has 15 residues. Germline V gene data show CDR1 as SGHTA and CDR2 as FQGNSA. The ends lost 2 bases at V and 4 bases at J; junction bases unmatched: 2. This CDR3 is CASSLSTSGGYEQYF. For the CDR3, the DNA is TGTGCCAGCAGCTTATCGACTAGCGGGGGGTACGAGCAGTACTTC.

The chain uses TRBV2 and TRBJ2-5; D possibly corresponds to TRBD1 (5 bases). V dropped 3 bases and J dropped 2 bases, with 10 bases sitting between them. The CDR3 spans 14 residues. In germline, CDR1 is SNHLY, CDR2 FYNNEI. This CDR3 is CASSDGHTQETQYF. The CDR3 DNA is TGTGCCAGCAGTGATGGACATACTCAAGAGACCCAGTACTTC.

V gene TRBV7-6 combines with J gene TRBJ2-7; TRBD2 aligns across 16 bases. The CDR3 extends over 17 amino acids. V lost 4 bases, J lost 2 bases, and 5 bases stayed unmatched. The germline gives CDR1 SGHVS, CDR2 FNYEAQ. The chain's CDR3 is CASSWGLAGGPTYEQYF. DNA for the CDR3: TGTGCCAGCAGCTGGGGACTAGCGGGAGGGCCAACCTACGAGCAGTACTTC.

V gene TRBV27 combines with J gene TRBJ1-2, with D uncertain. The V gene's germline CDR1 is MNHEY and CDR2 SMNVEV (reference sequence). V was pared by 5 bases and J by 5 bases, with 15 bases between. The CDR3 contains 14 residues. The CDR3: CASSGEMPIYGYTF. In nucleotides, the CDR3 is TGTGCCAGCAGTGGAGAAATGCCTATATATGGCTACACCTTC.

This clone came up once. This sequence joins TRBV6-5 and TRBJ2-7; tentatively, D is TRBD2 (6 bases). V dropped 6 bases and J dropped 5 bases, with 11 bases sitting between them. The CDR3 runs 12 residues. Germline V gene data show CDR1 as MNHEY and CDR2 as SVGAGI. CDR3 in amino acids: CASRGTSHEQYF. The CDR3, as DNA: TGTGCCAGCAGGGGGACTTCCCACGAGCAGTACTTC.

The chain uses TRBV2 and TRBJ2-4; 7 nucleotides line up with TRBD1. Germline-derived CDR1 and CDR2 are SNHLY and FYNNEI. Germline trimming cut 1 base from V and 4 bases from J; bases unmatched to any gene: 4. The CDR3 is 15 amino acids. CDR3 bases: TGTGCCAGCAGTGAAGAGGGACAGAGGAAAAACATTCAGTACTTC. Translating gives CASSEEGQRKNIQYF.

The rearrangement uses TRBV19 and TRBJ2-4; maybe TRBD2 (6 bases). CDR1 and CDR2 (germline): LNHDA, SQIVND (reference sequence). This CDR3 has 15 amino acids. Trimming removed 11 bases from V and 1 base from J, with 18 bases in between. CDR3 in DNA: TGTGCCGTATGGGGGGTCTCGCTGGCCAAAAACATTCAGTACTTC. Its protein is CAVWGVSLAKNIQYF. Looking up the rest from reference TRBV19 and TRBJ2-4 gives the full variable domain: DGGITQSPKYLFRKEGQNVTLSCEQNLNHDAMYWYRQDPGQGLRLIYYSQIVNDFQKGDIAEGYSVSREKKESFPLTVTSAQKNPTAFYLCAVWGVSLAKNIQYFGAGTRLSVL.

The rearrangement links TRBV4-3 to TRBJ2-7; 9 nucleotides align to TRBD2. Germline CDR1 LGHNA, CDR2 YSLEER. The CDR3 sequence is 16 residues long. Trimming cost V 0 bases and J 5 bases; bases outside gene matches: 8. CDR3 bases: TGCGCCAGCAGCCAAGACGTAGCGGGGGCTTCGAACGAGCAGTACTTC. Protein product: CASSQDVAGASNEQYF.

V usage is TRBV11-3 and J usage is TRBJ2-7; no firm D call. Trimming pared 0 bases from V and 6 bases from J, leaving 9 bases between. This CDR3 is built from 13 residues. Germline-derived CDR1 and CDR2 are SGHNT and YENEEA. The CDR3 sequence is CASSLDLSREQYF. The CDR3 region has the DNA TGTGCCAGCAGCTTAGATCTATCCCGCGAGCAGTACTTC.

As for this clone: Its ends do not fully match the called genes, so a read error is possible. This chain links TRBV7-9 with TRBJ2-7; 12 nucleotides line up with TRBD2. Per the germline V gene, CDR1 is SEHNR and CDR2 is FQNEAQ (reference sequence). There are 17 residues in the CDR3. As DNA, the CDR3 is TGTTCCAGCAGCTCCTCAGCTTCTAGCGGGAGGGCCGGCGAGCAGTACTTC. It yields the protein CSSSSSASSGRAGEQYF.

The V gene is TRBV10-3, the J gene TRBJ1-4; perhaps TRBD1 as D (6 bases). The germline V gene has CDR1 ENHRY and CDR2 SYGVKD. V was clipped by 10 bases and J by 8 bases, with 17 bases between them. The CDR3 loop spans 13 amino acids. The CDR3 is CATRGGPEEKLFF. The CDR3 nucleotides are TGTGCCACCCGGGGGGGCCCAGAGGAAAAACTGTTTTTT.

This clone was counted once. The genes are TRBV19 and TRBJ1-4; 10 bases line up with TRBD1. Germline loops: CDR1 LNHDA, CDR2 SQIVND (reference sequence). The length of the CDR3 is 14 residues. Losses at the gene ends were 5 bases for V and 7 bases for J; bases not matched to a gene: 4. CDR3 nucleotide sequence: TGTGCCAGTAGTCCCCGGGACAGGGGTGAAAAACTGTTTTTT. Translated: CASSPRDRGEKLFF.

V is TRBV4-3 and J is TRBJ2-1; tentative D call: TRBD2 (5 bases). V gave up 0 bases and J gave up 7 bases, with 16 bases separating them. The CDR3 has 16 amino acids. Per the germline V gene, CDR1 is LGHNA and CDR2 is YSLEER. The CDR3 DNA follows: TGCGCCAGCAGCCAAGATCCGGGGTATTTTAATAATGAGCAGTTCTTC. Amino acids: CASSQDPGYFNNEQFF.

This chain uses TRBV27 with TRBJ2-7; 9 bases line up with TRBD1. This CDR3 contains 15 residues. In germline, CDR1 is MNHEY, CDR2 SMNVEV (reference sequence). Trimming removed 6 bases from V and 3 bases from J; junction bases left unmatched: 9. This chain's CDR3 is CASSPFGTGFYEQYF. CDR3 coding DNA: TGTGCCAGCAGCCCTTTCGGGACAGGGTTCTACGAGCAGTACTTC.

V gene TRBV27 combines with J gene TRBJ2-1, with D tentatively TRBD2 (6 bases). With 6 bases removed from V and 0 bases from J, the gap between germline ends came to 12 bases. The germline CDR1 and CDR2 sequences are MNHEY and SMNVEV (reference sequence). The length of the CDR3 is 15 residues. CDR3 protein: CASRVAGSSYNEQFF. The CDR3 DNA sequence: TGTGCCAGCAGGGTCGCCGGGAGCTCCTACAATGAGCAGTTCTTC.

The chain carries TRBV27 and TRBJ2-7; D is unclear. This CDR3 spans 12 amino acids. The V and J ends lost 5 bases and 2 bases respectively, with 7 bases between them. Germline assignment: CDR1 MNHEY and CDR2 SMNVEV (reference sequence). CDR3 DNA: TGTGCCAGCAGTCCATCCACCTACGAGCAGTACTTC. Protein: CASSPSTYEQYF.

This clone has just one count. This chain uses TRBV19 with TRBJ2-3; 11 positions match TRBD2. The germline V gene has CDR1 LNHDA and CDR2 SQIVND (reference sequence). Trimming at V came to 6 bases and at J to 0 bases, leaving 2 bases not matched to a gene. This CDR3 comprises 15 residues. The chain's CDR3 is CASSASGRSTDTQYF. CDR3 sequence (DNA): TGTGCCAGTAGCGCTAGCGGGAGGAGCACAGATACGCAGTATTTT.